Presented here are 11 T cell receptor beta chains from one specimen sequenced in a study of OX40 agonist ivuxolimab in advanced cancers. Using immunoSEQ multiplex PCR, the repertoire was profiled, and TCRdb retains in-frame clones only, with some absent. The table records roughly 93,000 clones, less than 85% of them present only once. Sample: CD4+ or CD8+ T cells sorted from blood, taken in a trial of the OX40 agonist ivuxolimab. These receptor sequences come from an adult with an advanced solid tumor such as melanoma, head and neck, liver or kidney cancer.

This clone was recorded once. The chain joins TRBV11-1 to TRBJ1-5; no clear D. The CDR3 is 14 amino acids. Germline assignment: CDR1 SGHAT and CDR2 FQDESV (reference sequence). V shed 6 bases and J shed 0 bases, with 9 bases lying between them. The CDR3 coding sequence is TGTGCCAGCAGAGGGCCAGATAGCAATCAGCCCCAGCATTTT. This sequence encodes CASRGPDSNQPQHF.

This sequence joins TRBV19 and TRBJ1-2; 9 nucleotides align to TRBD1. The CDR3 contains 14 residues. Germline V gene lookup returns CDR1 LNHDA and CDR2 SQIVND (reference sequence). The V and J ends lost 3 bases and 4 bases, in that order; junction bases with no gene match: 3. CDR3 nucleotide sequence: TGTGCCAGTAGTATTGCGGACAGGGGCTATGGCTACACCTTC. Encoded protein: CASSIADRGYGYTF.

In nucleotides, the CDR3 is TGTGCCAGTATGTGGGGACGGGACGGAGGAAGAACCCGCTATGGCTACACCTTC. Translating it yields CASMWGRDGGRTRYGYTF. V is TRBV19 and J is TRBJ1-2; D is possibly TRBD1 (5 bases). Germline-derived CDR1 and CDR2 are LNHDA and SQIVND (reference sequence). This CDR3 is 18 amino acids long. V lost 7 bases to trimming and J lost 4 bases, with 28 bases between them.

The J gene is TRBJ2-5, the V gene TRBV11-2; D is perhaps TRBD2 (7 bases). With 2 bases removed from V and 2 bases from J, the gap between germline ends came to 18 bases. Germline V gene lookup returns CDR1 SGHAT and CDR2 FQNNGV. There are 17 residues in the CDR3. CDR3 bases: TGTGCCAGCAGCTTAAGGAGGGGGGGGTCGTTACAAGAGACCCAGTACTTC. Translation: CASSLRRGGSLQETQYF. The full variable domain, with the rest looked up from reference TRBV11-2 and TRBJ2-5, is EAGVAQSPRYKIIEKRQSVAFWCNPISGHATLYWYQQILGQGPKLLIQFQNNGVVDDSQLPKDRFSAERLKGVDSTLKIQPAKLEDSAVYLCASSLRRGGSLQETQYFGPGTRLLVL.

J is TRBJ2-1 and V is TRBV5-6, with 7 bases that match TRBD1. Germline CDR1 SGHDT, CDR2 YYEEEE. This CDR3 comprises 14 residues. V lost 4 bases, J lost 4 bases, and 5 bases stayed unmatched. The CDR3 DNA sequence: TGTGCCAGCAGCATCGGACAGGCTTACAATGAGCAGTTCTTC. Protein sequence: CASSIGQAYNEQFF.

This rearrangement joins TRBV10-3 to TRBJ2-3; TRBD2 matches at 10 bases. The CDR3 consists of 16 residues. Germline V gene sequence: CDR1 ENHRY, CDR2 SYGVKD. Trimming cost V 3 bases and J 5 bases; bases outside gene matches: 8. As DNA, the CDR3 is TGTGCCATCAGTGATAAAGCGGGGGGGCCAATAGATACGCAGTATTTT. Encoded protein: CAISDKAGGPIDTQYF.

In DNA, the CDR3 is TGTGCCAGCAGCCTAGAGAGGGTGGGGATCGCCGGGGAGCTGTTTTTT. As protein: CASSLERVGIAGELFF. The chain combines TRBV7-2 with TRBJ2-2; the D gene is possibly TRBD2 (5 bases). Germline lookup yields CDR1 SGHTA and CDR2 FQGNSA. CDR3 size: 16 residues. Between the trimmed V and J ends, which lost 5 bases and 6 bases, there was a span of 19 bases.

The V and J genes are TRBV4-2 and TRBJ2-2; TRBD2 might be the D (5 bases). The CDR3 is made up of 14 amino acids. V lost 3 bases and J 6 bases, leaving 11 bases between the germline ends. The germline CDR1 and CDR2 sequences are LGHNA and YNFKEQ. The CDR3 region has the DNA TGTGCCAGCAGCCAGATTGAGCGGTCCGGGGAGCTGTTTTTT. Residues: CASSQIERSGELFF.

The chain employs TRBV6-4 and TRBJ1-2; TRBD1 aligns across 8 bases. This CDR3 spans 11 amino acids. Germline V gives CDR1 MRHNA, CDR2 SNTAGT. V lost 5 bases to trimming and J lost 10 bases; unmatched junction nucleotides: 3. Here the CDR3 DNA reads TGTGCCAGCAGTAACAGGGGGGTCTACACCTTC. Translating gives CASSNRGVYTF.

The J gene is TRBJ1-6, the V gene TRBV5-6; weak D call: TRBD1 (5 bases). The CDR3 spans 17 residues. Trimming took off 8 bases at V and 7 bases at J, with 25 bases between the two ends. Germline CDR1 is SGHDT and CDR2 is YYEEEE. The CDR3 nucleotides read TGTGCCAGTTCTAAGGGGCCAGCGGCCTCCCTCAATTCACCCCTCCACTTT. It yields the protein CASSKGPAASLNSPLHF.

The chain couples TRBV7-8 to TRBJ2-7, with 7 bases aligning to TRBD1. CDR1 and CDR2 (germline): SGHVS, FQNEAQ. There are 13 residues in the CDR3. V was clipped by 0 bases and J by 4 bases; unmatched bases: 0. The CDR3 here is CASSLAQGYEQYF. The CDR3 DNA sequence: TGTGCCAGCAGCTTAGCACAGGGGTACGAGCAGTACTTC.